These T cell receptor beta chains were read from a single sample in a study of radiation and T cells in renal cell carcinoma. The data were produced by immunoSEQ multiplex PCR, yet TCRdb's version contains in-frame clones alone and is incomplete. The sample shows approximately 100,000 clones, 86% of them seen only once. The sample consisted of blood, taken from a patient whose treatment included radiotherapy and nephrectomy. These receptors all stem from a man aged 45-65 years with renal cell carcinoma. Each CDR3 is given with its conserved first and last residue. Each record gives: V gene, J gene, clone size, D gene, CDR3 DNA, CDR3 protein. A D gene is named only where the DNA matches it firmly. Size is stated for part of the rows, as once, few or many counts, or as a class when the clone is expanded.

v_call: TRBV7-9
j_call: TRBJ2-3
clone_size: -
d_call: -
cdr3_nt: TGTGCCAGCAGCCCTAATCGACGGAGCACAGATACGCAGTATTTT
cdr3_aa: CASSPNRRSTDTQYF

v_call: TRBV5-1
j_call: TRBJ2-7
clone_size: once
d_call: TRBD1
cdr3_nt: TGCGCCAGCAGCTTGGGACAGGGTGCTTCGTTTGAGCAGTACTTC
cdr3_aa: CASSLGQGASFEQYF

v_call: TRBV7-6
j_call: TRBJ2-2
clone_size: once
d_call: TRBD2
cdr3_nt: TGTGCCAGCAGCTCGGGGACTAGCGGGGTCCCCGGGGAGCTGTTTTTT
cdr3_aa: CASSSGTSGVPGELFF

v_call: TRBV10-1
j_call: TRBJ2-1
clone_size: few
d_call: -
cdr3_nt: TGCGCCAGCAGTGAGAAAGATGGCGGGCGGAGCCTTAAGGGGCAGTTCTTC
cdr3_aa: CASSEKDGGRSLKGQFF

v_call: TRBV6-1
j_call: TRBJ1-6
clone_size: once
d_call: -
cdr3_nt: TGTGCCAGCAGTGCCGCCGGAGAGAGCTCCTATAATTCACCCCTCCACTTT
cdr3_aa: CASSAAGESSYNSPLHF

v_call: TRBV9
j_call: TRBJ2-7
clone_size: -
d_call: -
cdr3_nt: TGTGCCAGCAGCGTAGCCCTTGGGGGTGACGAGCAGTACTTC
cdr3_aa: CASSVALGGDEQYF

v_call: TRBV7-2
j_call: TRBJ1-3
clone_size: few
d_call: -
cdr3_nt: TGTGCCAGCAGCTCCGTTCCTGTAAACACCATATATTTT
cdr3_aa: CASSSVPVNTIYF

v_call: TRBV4-1
j_call: TRBJ1-5
clone_size: few
d_call: TRBD1
cdr3_nt: TGCGCCAGCAGCCAAGAGGGGGGACAGGGGCTGGGACAGCCCCAGCATTTT
cdr3_aa: CASSQEGGQGLGQPQHF

v_call: TRBV27
j_call: TRBJ2-3
clone_size: -
d_call: -
cdr3_nt: TGTGCCAGCAGTTTATCGACACCCGGGTCCACAGATACGCAGTATTTT
cdr3_aa: CASSLSTPGSTDTQYF

v_call: TRBV6-5
j_call: TRBJ2-1
clone_size: -
d_call: -
cdr3_nt: TGTGCCACCGTTACGAGGGGGTCCAATGAGCAGTTCTTC
cdr3_aa: CATVTRGSNEQFF

v_call: TRBV6-1
j_call: TRBJ1-5
clone_size: -
d_call: TRBD1
cdr3_nt: TGTGCCAGCACCGAGACAGGGATGAATCAGCCCCAGCATTTT
cdr3_aa: CASTETGMNQPQHF

v_call: TRBV5-1
j_call: TRBJ1-5
clone_size: -
d_call: -
cdr3_nt: TGCGCCAGCAGCCCGGGACACCTCAATCAGCCCCAGCATTTT
cdr3_aa: CASSPGHLNQPQHF

v_call: TRBV15
j_call: TRBJ1-5
clone_size: -
d_call: -
cdr3_nt: TGTGCCACCAGCAGAGATTTGGCAGGGAAATTCGGGCAGCCCCAGCATTTT
cdr3_aa: CATSRDLAGKFGQPQHF

v_call: TRBV5-1
j_call: TRBJ1-1
clone_size: -
d_call: TRBD1
cdr3_nt: TGCGCCAGCAGCTCGTCCGGGACAGGGGGTGCTGAAGCTTTCTTT
cdr3_aa: CASSSSGTGGAEAFF

v_call: TRBV19
j_call: TRBJ1-1
clone_size: few
d_call: -
cdr3_nt: TGTGCCAGTAACCCAGCCCTTAGGGCCACTGAAGCTTTCTTT
cdr3_aa: CASNPALRATEAFF

v_call: TRBV29-1
j_call: TRBJ1-2
clone_size: few
d_call: -
cdr3_nt: TGCAGCGCCGCTACAGGGAGCGACTATGGCTACACCTTC
cdr3_aa: CSAATGSDYGYTF

v_call: TRBV15
j_call: TRBJ2-4
clone_size: -
d_call: -
cdr3_nt: TGTGCCACCAGCGGAACAGGACTAGCCAAAAACATTCAGTACTTC
cdr3_aa: CATSGTGLAKNIQYF

v_call: TRBV27
j_call: TRBJ1-4
clone_size: -
d_call: -
cdr3_nt: TGTGCCAGCAGTTTAAACATGGGAACTAATGAAAAACTGTTTTTT
cdr3_aa: CASSLNMGTNEKLFF

v_call: TRBV5-1
j_call: TRBJ2-5
clone_size: -
d_call: TRBD1
cdr3_nt: TGCGCCAGCAGCGGAGGACAGGGTGAAACAGAGACCCAGTACTTC
cdr3_aa: CASSGGQGETETQYF

v_call: TRBV6-6
j_call: TRBJ2-5
clone_size: -
d_call: -
cdr3_nt: TGTGCCAGCAGCCCCCGAGGAACAGAGACCCAGTACTTC
cdr3_aa: CASSPRGTETQYF

v_call: TRBV12-5
j_call: TRBJ1-1
clone_size: -
d_call: -
cdr3_nt: TGTGCTAGTGGTTTCCTTACAGTACTGAACACTGAAGCTTTCTTT
cdr3_aa: CASGFLTVLNTEAFF

v_call: TRBV6-5
j_call: TRBJ1-1
clone_size: -
d_call: -
cdr3_nt: TGTGCCAGCAGTTACTCCTGGGACACTGAAGCTTTCTTT
cdr3_aa: CASSYSWDTEAFF